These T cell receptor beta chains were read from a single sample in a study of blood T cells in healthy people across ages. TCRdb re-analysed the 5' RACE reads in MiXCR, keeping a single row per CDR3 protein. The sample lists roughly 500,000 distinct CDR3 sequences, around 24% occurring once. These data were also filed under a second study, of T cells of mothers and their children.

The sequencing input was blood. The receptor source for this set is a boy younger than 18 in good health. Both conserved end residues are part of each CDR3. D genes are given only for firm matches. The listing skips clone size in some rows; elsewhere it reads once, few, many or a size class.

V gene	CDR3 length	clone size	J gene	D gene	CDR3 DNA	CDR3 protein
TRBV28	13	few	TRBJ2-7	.	TGTGCCAGCGTCGCGGTACCGGGCTACGAGCAGTACTTC	CASVAVPGYEQYF
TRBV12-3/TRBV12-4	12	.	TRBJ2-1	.	TGTGCCAGCAGAGGGGGAGTGAGTGAGCAGTTCTTC	CASRGGVSEQFF
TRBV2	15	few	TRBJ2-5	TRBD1	TGTGCCAGGGACTACGGGACAGGGTATCAAGAGACCCAGTACTTC	CARDYGTGYQETQYF
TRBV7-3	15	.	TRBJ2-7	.	TGTGCCAGCAGCTTAAATGGCGGGGAAGCCTACGAGCAGTACTTC	CASSLNGGEAYEQYF
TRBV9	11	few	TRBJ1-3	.	TGTGCCAGCAGCGTTTTTTTTGTCGGGCATTTT	CASSVFFVGHF
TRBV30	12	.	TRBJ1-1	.	TGTGCCTGGACCACGACGAACACTGAAGCTTTCTTT	CAWTTTNTEAFF
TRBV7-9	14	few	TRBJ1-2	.	TGTGCCAGCAGCTTAACGGGGGCTGCGGGGGGCTACACCTTC	CASSLTGAAGGYTF
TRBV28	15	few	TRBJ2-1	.	TGTGCCAGCAGTGCCCCGGGACCATTCTACAATGAGCAGTTCTTC	CASSAPGPFYNEQFF
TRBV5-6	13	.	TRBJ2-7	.	TGTGCCAGCAGCGAGGACCGTAACTACGAGCAGTACTTC	CASSEDRNYEQYF
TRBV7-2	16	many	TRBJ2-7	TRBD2	TGTGCCAGCAGCTCCGGACTAGCGGGGGCGAGTAGGGTGCAGTACTTC	CASSSGLAGASRVQYF
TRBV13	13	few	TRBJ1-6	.	TGTGCCAGCAGCTTTCGACAGTCCGGACCCCTCCACTTT	CASSFRQSGPLHF
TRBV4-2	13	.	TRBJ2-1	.	TGTGCCAGCAGCCAAGAGAGTCGAGATGAGCAGTTCTTC	CASSQESRDEQFF
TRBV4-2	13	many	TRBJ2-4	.	TGTGCCAGCAGCCAAGTGGCTTGGAACATTCAGTACTTC	CASSQVAWNIQYF
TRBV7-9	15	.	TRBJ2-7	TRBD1	TGTGCCAGCAGCCCTCACCCCGGACAGGGGAACGAGCAGTACTTC	CASSPHPGQGNEQYF
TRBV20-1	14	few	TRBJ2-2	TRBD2	TGCAGTGCTACAATCGCTAGCGGTACCGGGGAGCTGTTTTTT	CSATIASGTGELFF
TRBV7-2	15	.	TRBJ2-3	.	TGTGCCAGCAGCCCTTTCGGGGGAACTCCAGATACGCAGTATTTT	CASSPFGGTPDTQYF
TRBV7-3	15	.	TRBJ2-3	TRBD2	TGTGCCAGCAGCCAAAGCGGGGGGAAGAAAGATACGCAGTATTTT	CASSQSGGKKDTQYF
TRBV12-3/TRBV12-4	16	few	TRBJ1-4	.	TGTGCCAGCAGTTTAGGGGCGACAGTGACTGATGAAAAACTGTTTTTT	CASSLGATVTDEKLFF
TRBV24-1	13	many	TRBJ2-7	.	TGTGCCACCAGCCCGGGGCGGAACTACGAGCAGTACTTC	CATSPGRNYEQYF
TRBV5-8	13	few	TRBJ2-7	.	TGTGCCAGGGAATCACAGGGATTCAACGAGCAGTACTTC	CARESQGFNEQYF
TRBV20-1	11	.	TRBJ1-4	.	TGCAGTGCTAGTCGTCGGCGGAAACTGTTTTTT	CSASRRRKLFF
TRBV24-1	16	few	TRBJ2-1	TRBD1	TGTGCCACCAGTGATAGAGGACAGGCTTTTTACAATGAGCAGTTCTTC	CATSDRGQAFYNEQFF
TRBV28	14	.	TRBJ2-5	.	TGTGCCAGCAAGTCAGCAGCCTTACCAGAGACCCAGTACTTC	CASKSAALPETQYF
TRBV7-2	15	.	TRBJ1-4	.	TGTGCCAGCAGCTTCCTGGGAGGGGTGAGGGAAAAACTGTTTTTT	CASSFLGGVREKLFF
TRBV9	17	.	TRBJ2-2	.	TGTGCCAGCAGAGACTCCCCGGGACACCCGAACACCGGGGAGCTGTTTTTT	CASRDSPGHPNTGELFF
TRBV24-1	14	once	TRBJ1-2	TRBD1	TGTGCCACCAGTGATTCCACAGGGGTCTCGGGCTACACCTTC	CATSDSTGVSGYTF
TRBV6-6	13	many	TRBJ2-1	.	TGTGCCAGCAGTCAGACAGGGCGGGGTGAGCAGTTCTTC	CASSQTGRGEQFF
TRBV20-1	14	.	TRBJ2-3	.	TGCAGTGCTAGACCGATAGGAGCCACAGATACGCAGTATTTT	CSARPIGATDTQYF
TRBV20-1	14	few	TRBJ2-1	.	TGCAGTGCTAGAGAAGACCCGACTTACGGTGAGCAGTTCTTC	CSAREDPTYGEQFF
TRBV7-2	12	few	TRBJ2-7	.	TGTGCCAGCAGCTTACACGACTACGAGCAGTACTTC	CASSLHDYEQYF
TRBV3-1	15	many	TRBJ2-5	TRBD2	TGTGCCAGCAGCCGACTAGCGGGTTCACAAGAGACCCAGTACTTC	CASSRLAGSQETQYF
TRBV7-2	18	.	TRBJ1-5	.	TGTGCCAGCAGCTTATCCCCGAGACAGGACCAAGGGGGGAGAAACCAGCATTTT	CASSLSPRQDQGGRNQHF
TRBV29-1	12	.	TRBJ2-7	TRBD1	TGCAGCGTTGACAGGACAGGGGTCGAGCAGTACTTC	CSVDRTGVEQYF
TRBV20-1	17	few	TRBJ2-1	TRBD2	TGCAGTGCTAGACCGCGAGCACGAGCGGGGCCTTACAATGAGCAGTTCTTC	CSARPRARAGPYNEQFF
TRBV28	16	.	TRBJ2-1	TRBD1	TGTGCCAGCAGTCTGACAGACAGGGGGGCCTACAATGAGCAGTTCTTC	CASSLTDRGAYNEQFF
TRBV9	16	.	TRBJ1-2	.	TGTGCCAGCAGCGTAGCTGCAGGAGTGCAAGGCTATGGCTACACCTTC	CASSVAAGVQGYGYTF
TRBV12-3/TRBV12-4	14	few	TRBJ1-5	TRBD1	TGTGCCAGCAGTTTGACAGGGAAAGGTCAGCCCCAGCATTTT	CASSLTGKGQPQHF
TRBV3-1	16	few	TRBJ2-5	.	TGTGCCAGCAGCCAAGGGGTTGGACGGAACCAAGAGACCCAGTACTTC	CASSQGVGRNQETQYF
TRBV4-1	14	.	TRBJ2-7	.	TGCGCCAGCAGCCAAGTAGCAGGGGATTACGAGCAGTACTTC	CASSQVAGDYEQYF
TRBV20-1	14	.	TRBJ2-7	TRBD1	TGCAGTGCTAGAAGTGGGGACAGCCCCATCGAGCAGTACTTC	CSARSGDSPIEQYF
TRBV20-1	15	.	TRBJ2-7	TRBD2	TGCAGTGCCAGAAGACTAGCGGGAGATCTCTACGAGCAGTACTTC	CSARRLAGDLYEQYF
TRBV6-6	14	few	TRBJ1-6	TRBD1	TGTGCCAACAGCCACGGACAGGGCGGTTCACCCCTCCACTTT	CANSHGQGGSPLHF
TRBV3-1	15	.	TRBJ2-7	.	TGTGCCAGCAGCCCTCAGGACGTTGGAGGATACGAGCAGTACTTC	CASSPQDVGGYEQYF
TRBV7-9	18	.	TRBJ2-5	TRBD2	TGTGCCAGCAGCTTACAGGGACTAGCGGAGAAGTACCAAGAGACCCAGTACTTC	CASSLQGLAEKYQETQYF
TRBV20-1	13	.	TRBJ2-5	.	TGCAGTGCTAGCCCGGGACTGGAAGAGACCCAGTACTTC	CSASPGLEETQYF
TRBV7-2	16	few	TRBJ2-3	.	TGTGCCAGCAGCCCGGCCCGGGGGAGCGGCACAGATACGCAGTATTTT	CASSPARGSGTDTQYF
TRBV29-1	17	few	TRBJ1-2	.	TGCAGCGTTGAAGTCATGAAGTTTGGGGGGCCTTCCTATGGCTACACCTTC	CSVEVMKFGGPSYGYTF
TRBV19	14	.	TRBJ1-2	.	TGTGCCAGTAGTACGGGGGCGCTGGTCTATGGCTACACCTTC	CASSTGALVYGYTF
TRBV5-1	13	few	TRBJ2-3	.	TGCGCCAGCTCTCCCCCGGCTAGTAGGACGCAGTATTTT	CASSPPASRTQYF
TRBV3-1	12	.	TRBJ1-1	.	TGTGCCAGCAGCCAGAGCAGCACTGAAGCTTTCTTT	CASSQSSTEAFF